A selection of T cell receptor beta chains follows, all from one sample in a study of blood T cell repertoires in COVID-19. The table came from immunoSEQ multiplex PCR; TCRdb's copy has only in-frame clones and leaves some out. The table has 350,000 to 450,000 clones, about 89% seen once. The source material was peripheral blood. Receptors originate from a man aged 40-50 years with acute or convalescent COVID-19. Each CDR3 is given without its conserved first and last residue. Some rows have no size entry. The others give once, few or many, or a class for an expanded clone.

clone size | J gene | V gene | CDR3 length | CDR3 protein
once | TRBJ2-7 | TRBV4-1 | 13 | ASSHYREVSYEQY
NA | TRBJ1-5 | TRBV6-1 | 13 | ASSERAEYNQPQH
NA | TRBJ1-2 | TRBV14 | 14 | ASSQGLRSIGYGYT
NA | TRBJ1-6 | TRBV6-1 | 15 | ASSEGRKTSYNSPLH
NA | TRBJ1-1 | TRBV5-6 | 12 | ASSLTGTSTEAF
NA | TRBJ2-7 | TRBV4-1 | 12 | ASSQDPGGYEQY
NA | TRBJ2-1 | TRBV2 | 14 | ASSESVTLTDNEQF
NA | TRBJ1-1 | TRBV6-5 | 13 | ASSYLSSKSEEAF
NA | TRBJ2-7 | TRBV7-8 | 13 | ASSSTGTGTREQY
NA | TRBJ2-7 | TRBV6-5 | 11 | ASSYSLSYEQY
NA | TRBJ2-5 | TRBV30 | 12 | AWDNYRGGETQY
once | TRBJ2-7 | TRBV28 | 11 | ASSPQGSYEQY
NA | TRBJ1-6 | TRBV4-1 | 11 | ASSRSRSSPLH
NA | TRBJ2-3 | TRBV29-1 | 10 | SAGISTDTQY
NA | TRBJ2-5 | TRBV7-9 | 15 | ASSLTSLASGQETQY
few | TRBJ2-2 | TRBV19 | 12 | ASSIGLSTGELF
NA | TRBJ1-5 | TRBV18 | 16 | ASSPLGSVLGANQPQH
NA | TRBJ2-3 | TRBV25-1 | 11 | ASSERSWDTQY
NA | TRBJ2-1 | TRBV13 | 14 | ASSLGRGEKGNEQF
NA | TRBJ2-5 | TRBV6-2/TRBV6-3 | 10 | ASSYSRETQY
NA | TRBJ2-7 | TRBV2 | 15 | ASSELVSGVSSLEQY
NA | TRBJ1-5 | TRBV7-8 | 14 | ASSLDREGYNQPQH
NA | TRBJ2-5 | TRBV6-5 | 13 | ASTLDRGEGETQY
NA | TRBJ2-7 | TRBV9 | 12 | ASSVAPGSREQY
NA | TRBJ1-6 | TRBV18 | 11 | ASSPIWSGPLH